The next 18 T cell receptor beta chains were all read from a single sample in a study of T cell changes during pregnancy in multiple sclerosis. Data came from immunoSEQ multiplex PCR; TCRdb stores just in-frame clones and leaves some out. The sample comprises about 50,000 clones, around 90% of which are singletons, and about 0.61% rests with the top ten. Material: CD4+ T cells from peripheral blood mononuclear cells, obtained after pregnancy. These receptors all come from a female donor in good health, enrolled as a control in a pregnancy study.

J is TRBJ1-6 and V is TRBV27; D uncertain. Trimming took 6 bases from V and 5 from J, leaving 11 bases between them. This CDR3 comprises 14 residues. Germline V gene lookup returns CDR1 MNHEY and CDR2 SMNVEV (reference sequence). The CDR3 coding sequence is TGTGCCAGCAGGAGGGCGGCGGATAATTCACCCCTCCACTTT. Protein: CASRRAADNSPLHF.

CDR3 nucleotides: TGTGCCAGCAGCCCCTTCCCGGGCACAGATACGCAGTATTTT. This encodes CASSPFPGTDTQYF. This rearrangement joins TRBV5-6 to TRBJ2-3; D uncertain. Per the germline V gene, CDR1 is SGHDT and CDR2 is YYEEEE. The length of the CDR3 is 14 residues. Trimming removed 4 bases at V and 1 base at J, with 10 bases between.

The J gene is TRBJ2-1, the V gene TRBV9, with 7 bases identical to TRBD1. V was clipped by 0 bases and J by 6 bases; unmatched bases: 6. Germline CDR1 reads SGDLS; CDR2 reads YYNGEE. This CDR3 has 15 residues. CDR3 sequence reads: CASSVEPGGFNEQFF. The CDR3 nucleotides read TGTGCCAGCAGCGTAGAACCAGGGGGTTTCAATGAGCAGTTCTTC.

The rearrangement joins TRBV9 to TRBJ1-2, with D perhaps matching TRBD1 (6 bases). The germline V and J ends were trimmed by 4 bases and 3 bases, with 13 bases remaining between them. CDR3 length equals 14 residues. Germline V gene lookup returns CDR1 SGDLS and CDR2 YYNGEE. In nucleotides, the CDR3 is TGTGCCAGCAGCCCAGGGACACAGGACTATGGCTACACCTTC. Translating it yields CASSPGTQDYGYTF. Full variable domain (rest looked up from reference TRBV9 and TRBJ1-2): DSGVTQTPKHLITATGQRVTLRCSPRSGDLSVYWYQQSLDQGLQFLIQYYNGEERAKGNILERFSAQQFPDLHSELNLSSLELGDSALYFCASSPGTQDYGYTFGSGTRLTVV.

The rearrangement joins TRBV7-9 to TRBJ2-1; D perhaps matches TRBD1 (5 bases). This CDR3 spans 13 amino acids. Germline CDR1 reads SEHNR; CDR2 reads FQNEAQ (reference sequence). Trimming cost V 5 bases and J 5 bases, with 10 bases left between them. DNA of the CDR3: TGTGCCAGCAGCCGACTCAGGGACAATGAGCAGTTCTTC. This codes for CASSRLRDNEQFF.

The chain combines TRBV19 with TRBJ2-5, with 7 bases aligning to TRBD2. TRBJ2-7 explains the end of the DNA better; the J call may be wrong. The CDR3 loop spans 15 amino acids. CDR1 is LNHDA, CDR2 SQIVND, per germline (reference sequence). The CDR3 coding sequence is TGTGCCAGTACCTCCCTGGGGGGGGGTTTTGGCGAGCAGTACTTC. Amino acid sequence: CASTSLGGGFGEQYF.

The rearrangement links TRBV30 to TRBJ1-5, with D possibly TRBD1 on 5 matching bases. V was pared by 2 bases and J by 2 bases, with 7 bases between. The CDR3 runs to 13 residues. Germline assignment: CDR1 GTSNPN and CDR2 SVGIG (reference sequence). Here the CDR3 reads CAWSLGGNQPQHF. In DNA, the CDR3 is TGTGCCTGGAGTTTAGGGGGCAATCAGCCCCAGCATTTT. Full variable domain (missing parts from reference TRBV30 and TRBJ1-5): SQTIHQWPATLVQPVGSPLSLECTVEGTSNPNLYWYRQAAGRGLQLLFYSVGIGQISSEVPQNLSASRPQDRQFILSSKKLLLSDSGFYLCAWSLGGNQPQHFGDGTRLSIL.

The V call is TRBV7-9, the J call TRBJ2-1; 9 positions agree with TRBD2. The CDR3 is 15 amino acids. The germline gives CDR1 SEHNR, CDR2 FQNEAQ (reference sequence). V lost 4 bases and J lost 7; bases outside the gene matches: 8. This CDR3 is CASSSVAGASNEQFF. For the CDR3, the DNA is TGTGCCAGCAGCTCGGTAGCGGGAGCGTCAAATGAGCAGTTCTTC. The full variable domain, with the rest looked up from reference TRBV7-9 and TRBJ2-1, is DTGVSQNPRHKITKRGQNVTFRCDPISEHNRLYWYRQTLGQGPEFLTYFQNEAQLEKSRLLSDRFSAERPKGSFSTLEIQRTEQGDSAMYLCASSSVAGASNEQFFGPGTRLTVL.

This clone occurred a few times. The rearrangement joins TRBV28 to TRBJ1-2; 10 positions match TRBD1. V dropped 8 bases and J dropped 5; count of bases not matched to a gene: 11. The V gene's germline CDR1 is MDHEN and CDR2 SYDVKM. The length of the CDR3 is 15 residues. CDR3 nucleotide sequence: TGTGCCAGCCTCTCAGGGACAGGGGTGGGGTATGGCTACACCTTC. Encoded protein: CASLSGTGVGYGYTF.

V gene TRBV5-4 combines with J gene TRBJ2-1; D is possibly TRBD2 (6 bases). Germline CDR1 is SGHNT and CDR2 is YYREEE (reference sequence). V was pared by 4 bases and J by 8 bases, with 19 bases between. This CDR3 is 15 amino acids long. The CDR3 spells CASSRRVLGGDEQFF. The CDR3 nucleotides read TGTGCCAGCAGCCGCCGGGTCTTAGGAGGGGATGAGCAGTTCTTC. Drawing the rest from reference TRBV5-4 and TRBJ2-1, the complete variable domain is ETGVTQSPTHLIKTRGQQVTLRCSSQSGHNTVSWYQQALGQGPQFIFQYYREEENGRGNFPPRFSGLQFPNYSSELNVNALELDDSALYLCASSRRVLGGDEQFFGPGTRLTVL.

The gene calls are TRBV5-4 and TRBJ2-3; 8 bases line up with TRBD1. Trimming cost V 1 base and J 1 base; bases outside gene matches: 2. CDR1 is SGHNT, CDR2 YYREEE, per germline (reference sequence). The length of the CDR3 is 15 residues. For the CDR3, the DNA is TGTGCCAGCAGCTTGCCGGGACAGGGCACAGATACGCAGTATTTT. Translating gives CASSLPGQGTDTQYF.

The count of this clone is one. The chain joins TRBV12-5 to TRBJ2-7; 10 nucleotides match TRBD2. Germline CDR1 is LGHNT and CDR2 is FRNRAP. This CDR3 has 16 amino acids. Unmatched junction bases numbered 9, after V lost 1 base and J lost 6 bases. CDR3 residues: CASGLASGSSVGEQYF. The CDR3 DNA reads TGTGCTAGTGGTTTGGCTAGCGGGAGTTCGGTAGGCGAGCAGTACTTC.

The chain couples TRBV5-1 to TRBJ2-5; D is perhaps TRBD1 (6 bases). V was clipped by 1 base and J by 5 bases, with 9 bases between them. The CDR3 totals 13 residues. The germline CDR1 and CDR2 sequences are SGHRS and YFSETQ. The CDR3 bases are TGCGCCAGCAGCTTGTACAGGGAGGAGACCCAGTACTTC. Protein sequence: CASSLYREETQYF.

This chain uses TRBV5-1 with TRBJ2-1, with 10 nucleotides matching TRBD2. This CDR3 has 17 residues. From germline, CDR1 is SGHRS and CDR2 YFSETQ. After removal of 4 bases from V and 4 bases from J, the junction contained 11 bases not matched to a gene. The CDR3: CASSTRGSGRQYNEQFF. CDR3 nucleotide sequence: TGCGCCAGCAGCACTAGGGGTAGCGGGAGGCAATACAATGAGCAGTTCTTC.

The chain uses TRBV2 and TRBJ1-1; 12 bases agree with TRBD1. J was trimmed by 5 bases and V by 10 bases; bases with no gene match: 17. Per germline, CDR1 SNHLY and CDR2 FYNNEI. The CDR3 contains 17 residues. DNA of the CDR3: TGTGCCACCCAGTTCGGGGGACAGGGGGCTTTGGAGACTGAAGCTTTCTTT. Translating it yields CATQFGGQGALETEAFF.

This clone was counted once. The chain recombines TRBV28 with TRBJ2-1; 8 nucleotides line up with TRBD2. V trimming: 5 bases; J trimming: 6 bases; junction bases outside the gene matches: 9. CDR3 length: 15 residues. The V gene's germline CDR1 is MDHEN and CDR2 SYDVKM. The CDR3 reads CASSPGGGRGNEQFF. The CDR3 bases are TGTGCCAGCAGTCCCGGGGGGGGTCGGGGCAATGAGCAGTTCTTC.

The count of this clone is one. CDR3 bases: TGTGCCAGCAGCTTTGACGTCCCTGAGGTCAATGAGCAGTTCTTC. This translates into CASSFDVPEVNEQFF. This chain uses TRBV7-8 with TRBJ2-1; D is ambiguous. This CDR3 is 15 amino acids long. V lost 3 bases to trimming and J lost 6 bases, with 15 bases between them. Germline V gives CDR1 SGHVS, CDR2 FQNEAQ.

This clone was seen only once. CDR3 sequence reads: CASSRYPGQEETQYF. The CDR3 nucleotides are TGCGCCAGCAGCCGATATCCCGGACAAGAAGAGACCCAGTACTTC. This rearrangement joins TRBV5-1 to TRBJ2-5, with D tentatively TRBD1 (5 bases). This CDR3 spans 15 amino acids. Trimming removed 4 bases from V and 3 bases from J, with 16 bases in between. The germline V gene has CDR1 SGHRS and CDR2 YFSETQ.